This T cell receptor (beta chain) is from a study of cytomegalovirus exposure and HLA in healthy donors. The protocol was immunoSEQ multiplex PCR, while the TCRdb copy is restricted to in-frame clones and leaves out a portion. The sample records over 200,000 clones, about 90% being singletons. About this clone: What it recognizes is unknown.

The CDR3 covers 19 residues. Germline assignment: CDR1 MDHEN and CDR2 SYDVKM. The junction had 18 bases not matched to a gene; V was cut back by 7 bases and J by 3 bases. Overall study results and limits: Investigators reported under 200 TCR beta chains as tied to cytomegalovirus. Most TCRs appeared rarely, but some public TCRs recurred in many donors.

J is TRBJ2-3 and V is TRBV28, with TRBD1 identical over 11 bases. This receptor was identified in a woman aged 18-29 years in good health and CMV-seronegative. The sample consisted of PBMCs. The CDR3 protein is CASTPFMRDRGWPTDTQYF. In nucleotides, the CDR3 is TGTGCCAGCACTCCCTTTATGCGGGACAGGGGGTGGCCTACAGATACGCAGTATTTT.